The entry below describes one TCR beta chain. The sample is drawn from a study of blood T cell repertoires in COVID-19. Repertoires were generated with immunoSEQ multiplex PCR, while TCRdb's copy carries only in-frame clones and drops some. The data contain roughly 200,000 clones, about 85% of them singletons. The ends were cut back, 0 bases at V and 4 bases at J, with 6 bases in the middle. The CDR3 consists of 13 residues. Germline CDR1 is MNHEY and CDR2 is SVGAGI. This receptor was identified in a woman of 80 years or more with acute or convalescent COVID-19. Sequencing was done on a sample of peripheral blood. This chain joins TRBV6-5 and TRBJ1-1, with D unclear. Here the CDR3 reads CASSYSRATEAFF. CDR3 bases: TGTGCCAGCAGTTACTCGAGAGCCACTGAAGCTTTCTTT.